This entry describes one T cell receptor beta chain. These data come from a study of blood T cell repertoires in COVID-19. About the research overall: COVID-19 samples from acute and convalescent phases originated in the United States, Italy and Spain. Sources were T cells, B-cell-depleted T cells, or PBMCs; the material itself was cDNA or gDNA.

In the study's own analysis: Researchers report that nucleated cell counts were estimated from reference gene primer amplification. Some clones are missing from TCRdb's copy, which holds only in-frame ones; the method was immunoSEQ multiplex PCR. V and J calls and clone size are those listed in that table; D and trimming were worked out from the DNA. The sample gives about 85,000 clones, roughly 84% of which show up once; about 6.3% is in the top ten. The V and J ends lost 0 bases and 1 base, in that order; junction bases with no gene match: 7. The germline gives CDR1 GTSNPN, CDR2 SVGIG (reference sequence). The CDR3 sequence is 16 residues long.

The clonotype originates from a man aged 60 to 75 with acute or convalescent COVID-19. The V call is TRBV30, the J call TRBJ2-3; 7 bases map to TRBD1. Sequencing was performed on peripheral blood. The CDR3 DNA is TGTGCCTGGAGTGTATTGGGAACAGGGGGCACAGATACGCAGTATTTT. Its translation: CAWSVLGTGGTDTQYF.